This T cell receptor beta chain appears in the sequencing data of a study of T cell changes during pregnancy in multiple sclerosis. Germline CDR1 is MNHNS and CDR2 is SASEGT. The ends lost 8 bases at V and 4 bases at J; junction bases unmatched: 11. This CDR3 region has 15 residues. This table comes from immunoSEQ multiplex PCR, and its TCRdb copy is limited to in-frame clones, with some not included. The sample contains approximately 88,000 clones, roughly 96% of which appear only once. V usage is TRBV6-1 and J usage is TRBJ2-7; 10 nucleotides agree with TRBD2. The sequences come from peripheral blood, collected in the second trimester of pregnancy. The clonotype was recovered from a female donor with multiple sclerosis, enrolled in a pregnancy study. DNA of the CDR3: TGTGCCAGCCGGGAGGGTGGGACTAGCGTGTACGAGCAGTACTTC. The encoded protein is CASREGGTSVYEQYF.